These T cell receptor beta chains were read from a single sample in a study of T cell changes during pregnancy in multiple sclerosis. Data came from immunoSEQ multiplex PCR; TCRdb stores just in-frame clones and leaves some out. Of tens of thousands of clones listed, roughly 90% are singletons. This specimen was peripheral blood, taken in the first trimester of pregnancy. These receptors were taken from a female donor in good health, enrolled as a control in a pregnancy study. Both conserved end residues are part of each CDR3. The order of the fields is clone size, J gene, V gene, D gene, CDR3 DNA, CDR3 protein. D genes are given only for firm matches. The size entry is marked missing in some rows and otherwise reads once, few, many or a size class.

size: NA
J: TRBJ2-5
V: TRBV11-1
D: NA
DNA: TGTGCCAGCAGCTTAGCCGATAGCGGCGGAGAGACCCAGTACTTC
CDR3: CASSLADSGGETQYF

size: once
J: TRBJ1-6
V: TRBV7-2
D: NA
DNA: TGTGCCAGCAGCCCCGGTTTGCGGGCAGAGACTAATTCACCCCTCCACTTT
CDR3: CASSPGLRAETNSPLHF

size: NA
J: TRBJ2-3
V: TRBV4-3
D: TRBD2
DNA: TGCGCCAGCAGCGGGACGCGGGAGGGGGTGGCAGATACGCAGTATTTT
CDR3: CASSGTREGVADTQYF

size: NA
J: TRBJ1-1
V: TRBV29-1
D: TRBD1
DNA: TGCAGCGCTACCATCTTCGGGACAGGGGGCACTGAAGCTTTCTTT
CDR3: CSATIFGTGGTEAFF

size: NA
J: TRBJ2-3
V: TRBV6-5
D: TRBD1
DNA: TGTGCCAGCAGCGACCCCGGGACAGCAGATACGCAGTATTTT
CDR3: CASSDPGTADTQYF

size: few
J: TRBJ2-5
V: TRBV5-1
D: NA
DNA: TGCGCCAGCAGCCAGAATCGAGAGACCCAGTACTTC
CDR3: CASSQNRETQYF

size: NA
J: TRBJ2-3
V: TRBV6-1
D: TRBD1
DNA: TGTGCCAGCAGTGGACAGGGGGCGGGGGGCACAGATACGCAGTATTTT
CDR3: CASSGQGAGGTDTQYF

size: NA
J: TRBJ1-2
V: TRBV28
D: NA
DNA: TGTGCCAGCAGTTTATCCACCCGTTCGGGAGCTAACTATGGCTACACCTTC
CDR3: CASSLSTRSGANYGYTF

size: NA
J: TRBJ1-2
V: TRBV14
D: TRBD1
DNA: TGTGCCAGCAGCCAGACACAGGGGCATGGCTACACCTTC
CDR3: CASSQTQGHGYTF

size: NA
J: TRBJ1-4
V: TRBV5-1
D: NA
DNA: TGCGCCAGCAGCTTGATAGCGGACACAGACTTGAATGAAAAACTGTTTTTT
CDR3: CASSLIADTDLNEKLFF

size: NA
J: TRBJ1-3
V: TRBV7-2
D: TRBD1
DNA: TGTGCCAGCAGCTGGCAGGGGGCGATGGGAAACACCATATATTTT
CDR3: CASSWQGAMGNTIYF

size: NA
J: TRBJ1-1
V: TRBV5-1
D: NA
DNA: TGCGCCAGCAGCTTGGCACAGGGGAACACTGAAGCTTTCTTT
CDR3: CASSLAQGNTEAFF

size: NA
J: TRBJ2-3
V: TRBV27
D: TRBD2
DNA: TGTGCCAGCAGTCCACACGGACTAGCGGGAAGCACAGATACGCAGTATTTT
CDR3: CASSPHGLAGSTDTQYF

size: NA
J: TRBJ2-1
V: TRBV5-1
D: TRBD2
DNA: TGCGCCAGCAGCTACGATCTAGCGGCCCTCTCCTACAATGAGCAGTTCTTC
CDR3: CASSYDLAALSYNEQFF

size: NA
J: TRBJ2-7
V: TRBV7-9
D: TRBD1
DNA: TGTGCCAGCAGCTACGGACAGGGCCTCATCCTCGAGCAGTACTTC
CDR3: CASSYGQGLILEQYF

size: NA
J: TRBJ1-6
V: TRBV5-6
D: NA
DNA: TGTGCCAGCAGCTTACGGGGGGCCGATTCACCCCTCCACTTT
CDR3: CASSLRGADSPLHF

size: NA
J: TRBJ2-1
V: TRBV27
D: TRBD2
DNA: TGTGCCAGCAGTTTTTCGACAAGCGGGAGTACCTACAATGAGCAGTTCTTC
CDR3: CASSFSTSGSTYNEQFF

size: NA
J: TRBJ1-5
V: TRBV7-9
D: TRBD1
DNA: TGTGCCAGCAGCTTAATAGACAGGGGGCGTCCTCAGCCCCAGCATTTT
CDR3: CASSLIDRGRPQPQHF

size: NA
J: TRBJ2-3
V: TRBV5-1
D: NA
DNA: TGCGCCAGCAGCTTGGTGGGGCCAGCCTCTAGCACAGATACGCAGTATTTT
CDR3: CASSLVGPASSTDTQYF

size: NA
J: TRBJ2-3
V: TRBV5-6
D: NA
DNA: TGTGCCAGCAGCTTAGGGGGCACAGATACGCAGTATTTT
CDR3: CASSLGGTDTQYF

size: once
J: TRBJ2-2
V: TRBV19
D: NA
DNA: TGTGCCAGTAAGGGGGTTGGGGAGCTGTTTTTT
CDR3: CASKGVGELFF

size: NA
J: TRBJ2-6
V: TRBV30
D: TRBD2
DNA: TGTGCCTGGAGTGTTGGGGGGGATTTGGTCCTGACTTTC
CDR3: CAWSVGGDLVLTF

size: NA
J: TRBJ2-7
V: TRBV4-1
D: TRBD2
DNA: TGCGCCAGCAGCCAAGTGGCTAGCGGGGGACTCAGCTCCTACGAGCAGTACTTC
CDR3: CASSQVASGGLSSYEQYF

size: NA
J: TRBJ1-2
V: TRBV18
D: TRBD1
DNA: TGTGCCAGCTCTGCGGGACAGTCACGTTTCATCTATGGCTACACCTTC
CDR3: CASSAGQSRFIYGYTF

size: NA
J: TRBJ2-5
V: TRBV28
D: NA
DNA: TGTGCCAGCAGTTCCCTGGCTAGAGGAGAGACCCAGTACTTC
CDR3: CASSSLARGETQYF

size: NA
J: TRBJ1-2
V: TRBV5-1
D: TRBD1
DNA: TGCGCCAGCAGCTTGGGAAACAGGGGAGGAGATGGCTACACCTTC
CDR3: CASSLGNRGGDGYTF

size: NA
J: TRBJ1-5
V: TRBV6-6
D: TRBD1
DNA: TGTGCCAGCAGTTACCCGACAGGGGACCAGCCCCAGCATTTT
CDR3: CASSYPTGDQPQHF

size: NA
J: TRBJ1-2
V: TRBV7-2
D: TRBD1
DNA: TGTGCCAGCAGCCCCAGGGCACAGGGGCCGGGCTATGGCTACACCTTC
CDR3: CASSPRAQGPGYGYTF

size: NA
J: TRBJ2-2
V: TRBV11-2
D: NA
DNA: TGTGCCAGCAGCTTAGATTCAGGGTGGGGCACCGGGGAGCTGTTTTTT
CDR3: CASSLDSGWGTGELFF

size: NA
J: TRBJ1-2
V: TRBV5-1
D: TRBD1
DNA: TGCGCCAGCAGCTTGGCGGGACAGAACTATGGCTACACCTTC
CDR3: CASSLAGQNYGYTF

size: once
J: TRBJ2-5
V: TRBV5-1
D: TRBD2
DNA: TGCGCCAGCAGGACTGGGACTAGCGGGACTCAACAAGAGACCCAGTACTTC
CDR3: CASRTGTSGTQQETQYF

size: NA
J: TRBJ2-3
V: TRBV10-3
D: TRBD2
DNA: TGTGCCATCAGTGAGTCGGCTAGCGGGAGGGCTAGCACAGATACGCAGTATTTT
CDR3: CAISESASGRASTDTQYF

size: NA
J: TRBJ2-1
V: TRBV10-1
D: TRBD2
DNA: TGCGCCAGCAGTGAGGCGGGAGCTTACAATGAGCAGTTCTTC
CDR3: CASSEAGAYNEQFF

size: NA
J: TRBJ1-5
V: TRBV19
D: TRBD1
DNA: TGTGCCAGTAAGAAATTGGACAGGGGTAGCAATCAGCCCCAGCATTTT
CDR3: CASKKLDRGSNQPQHF

size: NA
J: TRBJ1-1
V: TRBV7-9
D: NA
DNA: TGTGCCAGCAGCCGCGGTCCTCTCACTGAAGCTTTCTTT
CDR3: CASSRGPLTEAFF

size: NA
J: TRBJ2-1
V: TRBV5-1
D: NA
DNA: TGCGCCAGCAGCTTGAGCACGAGCTCCTACAATGAGCAGTTCTTC
CDR3: CASSLSTSSYNEQFF

size: NA
J: TRBJ1-1
V: TRBV5-4
D: TRBD1
DNA: TGTGCCAGCAGCCGCGACAGGGGGTACCCTGAAGCTTTCTTT
CDR3: CASSRDRGYPEAFF

size: NA
J: TRBJ2-7
V: TRBV7-9
D: NA
DNA: TGTGCCAGCAGTCAACCGGAGTTCTACGAGCAGTACTTC
CDR3: CASSQPEFYEQYF

size: once
J: TRBJ1-1
V: TRBV4-1
D: NA
DNA: TGCGCCAGCAGCTTGAGTGAGTTGAACACTGAAGCTTTCTTT
CDR3: CASSLSELNTEAFF

size: NA
J: TRBJ2-7
V: TRBV20-1
D: NA
DNA: TGCAGTGCCTTAGCCTCCTACGAGCAGTACTTC
CDR3: CSALASYEQYF

size: NA
J: TRBJ1-1
V: TRBV19
D: NA
DNA: TGTGCCAGCTACAGGAACACTGAAGCTTTCTTT
CDR3: CASYRNTEAFF

size: NA
J: TRBJ1-2
V: TRBV6-1
D: TRBD1
DNA: TGTGCCAGCAGCGGTATTCAGGACAGGGGATTTGGCTACACCTTC
CDR3: CASSGIQDRGFGYTF